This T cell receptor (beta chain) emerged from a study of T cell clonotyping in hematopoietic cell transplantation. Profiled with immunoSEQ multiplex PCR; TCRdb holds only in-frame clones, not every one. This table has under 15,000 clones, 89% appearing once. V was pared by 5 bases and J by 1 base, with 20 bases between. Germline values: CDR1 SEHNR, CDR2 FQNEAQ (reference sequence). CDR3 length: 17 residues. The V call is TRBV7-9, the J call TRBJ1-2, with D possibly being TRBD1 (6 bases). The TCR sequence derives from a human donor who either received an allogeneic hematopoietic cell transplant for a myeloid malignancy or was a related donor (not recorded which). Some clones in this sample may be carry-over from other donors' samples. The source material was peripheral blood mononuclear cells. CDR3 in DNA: TGTGCCAGCAGCCCCCACCCCGGGGACAACCTTAACTATGGCTACACCTTC. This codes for CASSPHPGDNLNYGYTF. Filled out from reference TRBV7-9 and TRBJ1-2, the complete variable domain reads DTGVSQNPRHKITKRGQNVTFRCDPISEHNRLYWYRQTLGQGPEFLTYFQNEAQLEKSRLLSDRFSAERPKGSFSTLEIQRTEQGDSAMYLCASSPHPGDNLNYGYTFGSGTRLTVV.